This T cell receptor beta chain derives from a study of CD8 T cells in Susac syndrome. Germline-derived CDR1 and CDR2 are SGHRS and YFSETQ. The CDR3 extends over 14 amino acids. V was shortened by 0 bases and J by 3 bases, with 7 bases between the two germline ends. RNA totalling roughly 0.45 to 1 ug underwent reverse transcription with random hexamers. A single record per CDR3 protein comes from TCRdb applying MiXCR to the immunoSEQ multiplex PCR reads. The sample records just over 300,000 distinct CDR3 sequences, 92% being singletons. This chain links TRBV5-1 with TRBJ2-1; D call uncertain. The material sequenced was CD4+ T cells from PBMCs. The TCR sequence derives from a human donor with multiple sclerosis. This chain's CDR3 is CASSLGSHYNEQFF. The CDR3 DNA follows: TGCGCCAGCAGCTTGGGATCCCACTACAATGAGCAGTTCTTC.